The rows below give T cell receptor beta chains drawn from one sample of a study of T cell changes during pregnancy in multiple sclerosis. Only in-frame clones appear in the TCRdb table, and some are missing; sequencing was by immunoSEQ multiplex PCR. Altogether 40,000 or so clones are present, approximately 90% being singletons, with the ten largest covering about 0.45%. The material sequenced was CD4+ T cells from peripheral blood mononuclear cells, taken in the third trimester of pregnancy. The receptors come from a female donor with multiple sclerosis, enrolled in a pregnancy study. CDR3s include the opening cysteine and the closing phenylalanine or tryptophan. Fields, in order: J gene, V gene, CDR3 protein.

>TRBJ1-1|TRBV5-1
CASSPGGGTGTEAFF
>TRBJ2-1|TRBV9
CASNVAGTGGSEQFF
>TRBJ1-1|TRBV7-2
CASSSDRVNTEAFF
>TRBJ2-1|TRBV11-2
CASSPLTGWSYNEQFF
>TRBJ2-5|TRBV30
CAWTKLAGNQETQYF
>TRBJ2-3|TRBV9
CASSPTTDTQYF
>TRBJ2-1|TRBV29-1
CSVEPSGSYNEQFF
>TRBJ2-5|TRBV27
CASRGTIQETQYF
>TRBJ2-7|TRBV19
CASSIAGGPYEQYF
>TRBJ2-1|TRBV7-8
CASSQRVPSGRFF
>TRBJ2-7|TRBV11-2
CASSPLRGVNEQYF
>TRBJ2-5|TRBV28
CASSSGRQETQYF
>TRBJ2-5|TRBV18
CASSPRQGLQETQYF
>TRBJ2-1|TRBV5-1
CASSLTGGPSDEQFF
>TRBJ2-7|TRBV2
CASSTEGLAEQYF
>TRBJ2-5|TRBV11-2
CASTGGVETQYF
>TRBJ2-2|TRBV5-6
CASSLGGPRPGELFF
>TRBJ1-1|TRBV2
CASSESALRVAFF
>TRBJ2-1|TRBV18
CASSPKRNEQFF
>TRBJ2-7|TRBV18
CASSPREGIGDEQYF
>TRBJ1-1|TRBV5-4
CASSGGSGLDTEAFF
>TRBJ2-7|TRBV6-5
CASAPYEDYEQYF
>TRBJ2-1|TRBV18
CASSNRRTSGMNEQFF
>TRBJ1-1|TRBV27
CASRLTGPNTEAFF
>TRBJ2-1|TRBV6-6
CASSYSLAGGNEQFF
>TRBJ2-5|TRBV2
CASPSDRGGRETQYF
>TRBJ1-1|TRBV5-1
CASTPGGGRLRFGAEAFF
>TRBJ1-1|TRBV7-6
CASGWDMNTEAFF
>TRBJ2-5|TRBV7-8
CASSLGLRSSGGETQYF
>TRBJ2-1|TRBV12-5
CASGLGLAGVNNEQFF
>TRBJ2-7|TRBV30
CAWSHRQGSSYEQYF
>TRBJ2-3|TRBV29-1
CSVISGMDTQYF
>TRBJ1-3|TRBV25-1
CASSAGRGTGNTIYF
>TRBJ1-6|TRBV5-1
CASSPQINSPLHF
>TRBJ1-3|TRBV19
CASRREAGSSGNTIYF
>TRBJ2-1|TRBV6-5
CASNNLLAGYNEQFF
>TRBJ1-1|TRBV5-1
CASSLGGEGTEAFF
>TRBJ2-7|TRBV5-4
CASSLGGGLFYEQYF
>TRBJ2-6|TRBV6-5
CASRGSAGANVLTF
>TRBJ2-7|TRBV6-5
CASSYYYSPTYEQYF
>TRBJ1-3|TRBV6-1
CASTRGGAGNTIYF
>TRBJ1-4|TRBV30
CAWSVNTGIGEKLFF
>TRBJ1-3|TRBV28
CASSLEGRAGNTIYF
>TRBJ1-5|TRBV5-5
CASSLAGGNQPQHF
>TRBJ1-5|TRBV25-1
CASSPLGGNSNQPQHF
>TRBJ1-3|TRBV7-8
CASTPGGGLGNTIYF
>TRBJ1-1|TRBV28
CASRLNSGEAFF
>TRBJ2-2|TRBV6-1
CASKLAGRNTGELFF
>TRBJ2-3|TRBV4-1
CASSQVSLAGAGDTQYF
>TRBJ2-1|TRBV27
CASSLLSSGSYNEQFF
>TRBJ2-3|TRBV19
CASSILQGLLTDTQYF
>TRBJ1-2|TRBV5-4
CASSPRTINYGYTF
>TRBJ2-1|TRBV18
CASSPTSGTYNEQFF
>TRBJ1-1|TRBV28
CASSLFQGRAFF
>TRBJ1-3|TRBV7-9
CASSSPVGGFISGNTIYF
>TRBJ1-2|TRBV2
CASRTETYGYTF
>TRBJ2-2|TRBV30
CAWGTSPTGELFF
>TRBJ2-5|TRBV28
CASRGAGQWETQYF